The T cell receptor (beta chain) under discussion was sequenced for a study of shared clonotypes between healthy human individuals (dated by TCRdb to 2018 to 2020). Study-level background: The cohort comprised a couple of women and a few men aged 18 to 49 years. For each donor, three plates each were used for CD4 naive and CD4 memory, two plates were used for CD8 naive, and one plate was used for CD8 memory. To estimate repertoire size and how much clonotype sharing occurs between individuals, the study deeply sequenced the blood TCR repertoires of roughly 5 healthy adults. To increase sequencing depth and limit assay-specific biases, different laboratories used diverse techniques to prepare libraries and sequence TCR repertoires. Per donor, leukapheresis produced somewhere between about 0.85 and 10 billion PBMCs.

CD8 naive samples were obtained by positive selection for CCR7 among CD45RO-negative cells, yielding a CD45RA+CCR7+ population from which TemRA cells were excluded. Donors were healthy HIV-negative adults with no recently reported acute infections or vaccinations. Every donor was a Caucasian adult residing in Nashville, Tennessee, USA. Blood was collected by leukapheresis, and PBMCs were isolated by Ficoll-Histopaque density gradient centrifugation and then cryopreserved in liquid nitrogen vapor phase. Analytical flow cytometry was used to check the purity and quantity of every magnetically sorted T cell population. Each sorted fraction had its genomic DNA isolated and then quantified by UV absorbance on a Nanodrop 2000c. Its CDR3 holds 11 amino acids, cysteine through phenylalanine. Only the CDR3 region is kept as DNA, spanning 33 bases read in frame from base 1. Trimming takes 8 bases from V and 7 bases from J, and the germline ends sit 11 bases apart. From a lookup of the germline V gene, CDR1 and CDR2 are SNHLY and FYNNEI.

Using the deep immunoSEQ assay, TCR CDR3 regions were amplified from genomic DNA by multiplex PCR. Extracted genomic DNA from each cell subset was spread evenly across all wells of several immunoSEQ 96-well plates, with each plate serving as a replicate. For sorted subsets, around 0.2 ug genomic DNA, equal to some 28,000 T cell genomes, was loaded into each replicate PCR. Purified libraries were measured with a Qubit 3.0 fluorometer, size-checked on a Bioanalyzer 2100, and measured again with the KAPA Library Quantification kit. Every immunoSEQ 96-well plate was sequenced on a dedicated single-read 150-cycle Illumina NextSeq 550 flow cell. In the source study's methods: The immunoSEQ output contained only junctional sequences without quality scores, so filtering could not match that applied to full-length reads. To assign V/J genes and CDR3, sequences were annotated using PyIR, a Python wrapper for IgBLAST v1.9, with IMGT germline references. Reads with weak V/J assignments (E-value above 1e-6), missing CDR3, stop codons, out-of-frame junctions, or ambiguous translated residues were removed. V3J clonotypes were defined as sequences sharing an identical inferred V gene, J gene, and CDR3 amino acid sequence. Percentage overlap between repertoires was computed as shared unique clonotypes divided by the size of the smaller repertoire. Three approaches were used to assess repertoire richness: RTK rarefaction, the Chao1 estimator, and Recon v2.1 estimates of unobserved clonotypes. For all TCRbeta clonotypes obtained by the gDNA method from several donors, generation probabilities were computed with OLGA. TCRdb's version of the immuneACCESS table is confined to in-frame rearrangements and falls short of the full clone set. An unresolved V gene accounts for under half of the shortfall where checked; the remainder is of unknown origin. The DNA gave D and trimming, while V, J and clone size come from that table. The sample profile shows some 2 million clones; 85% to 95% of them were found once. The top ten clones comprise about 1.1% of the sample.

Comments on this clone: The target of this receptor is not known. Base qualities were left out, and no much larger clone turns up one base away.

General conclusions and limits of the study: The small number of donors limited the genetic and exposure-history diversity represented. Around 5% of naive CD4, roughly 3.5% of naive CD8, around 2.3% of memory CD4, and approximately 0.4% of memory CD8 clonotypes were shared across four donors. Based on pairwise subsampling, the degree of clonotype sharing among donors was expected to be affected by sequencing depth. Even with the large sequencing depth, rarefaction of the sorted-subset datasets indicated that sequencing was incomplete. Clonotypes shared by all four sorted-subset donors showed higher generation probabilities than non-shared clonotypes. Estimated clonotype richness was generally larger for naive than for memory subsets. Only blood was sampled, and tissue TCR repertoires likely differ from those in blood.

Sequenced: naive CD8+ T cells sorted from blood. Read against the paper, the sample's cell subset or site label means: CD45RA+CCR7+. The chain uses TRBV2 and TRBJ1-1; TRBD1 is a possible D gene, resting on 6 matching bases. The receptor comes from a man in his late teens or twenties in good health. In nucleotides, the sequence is TGTGCCAGCGGACAGAGAGATGAAGCTTTCTTT. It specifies CASGQRDEAFF.